This T cell receptor beta chain stems from a study of glioma-infiltrating T cells after dendritic cell vaccination. Study-level information: Dendritic cell vaccination trial patients had either newly diagnosed or recurrent glioblastoma. Dendritic cells derived from monocytes and pulsed with autologous tumor lysate formed the vaccine. Study-level results: No direct clonality-survival link was found; a diverse polyclonal response may matter.

Assay used: immunoSEQ multiplex PCR; TCRdb lists only in-frame clones, some missing. The profile covers roughly 68,000 clones, with 80% to 85% appearing a single time and 7% to 10% taken by the ten largest. The CDR3 covers 15 residues. Germline V gene sequence: CDR1 SGHRS, CDR2 YFSETQ. V shed 4 bases and J shed 4 bases, with 18 bases lying between them. Patients had residual fresh-frozen tumor tissue and more than two years of survival data. On this clone itself: Its target is not known.

The input for sequencing was blood, taken before dendritic cell vaccination. This TCR derives from a human donor with glioblastoma. The V and J genes are TRBV5-1 and TRBJ2-7; D possibly corresponds to TRBD2 (6 bases). The CDR3 region is CASSVGRRGIYEQYF. The CDR3 DNA reads TGCGCCAGCAGCGTGGGACGGAGGGGTATTTACGAGCAGTACTTC.